These T cell receptor beta chains were read from a single sample in a study of cytomegalovirus exposure and HLA in healthy donors. The data were produced by immunoSEQ multiplex PCR, yet TCRdb's version contains in-frame clones alone and is incomplete. This table has tens of thousands of clones, roughly 84% appearing once. Sequencing was done on a sample of PBMCs. These receptors were obtained from a man aged 25 to 45 in good health and CMV-seronegative. The CDR3 runs from the conserved cysteine through the conserved F or W. The D gene is left open where the match is weak. Expanded clones get a size class; other rows say once, few or many, or leave the size out.

cdr3_nt cdr3_aa j_call clone_size d_call v_call
TGCGCCAGCAGTCCGACCGGGACACCTTATGAAAAACTGTTTTTT CASSPTGTPYEKLFF TRBJ1-4 few . TRBV5-1
TGTGCCAGCAGCCCCACAGGGGGCAATGGCTACACCTTC CASSPTGGNGYTF TRBJ1-2 few TRBD1 TRBV7-9
TGTGCCAGCAGTTCGCCTATGGGCAGAGACAACTATGGCTACACCTTC CASSSPMGRDNYGYTF TRBJ1-2 once . TRBV28
TGTGCCAGCAGCGTGGGACAGGGCCAGAACACTGAAGCTTTCTTT CASSVGQGQNTEAFF TRBJ1-1 . TRBD1 TRBV9
TGCGCCAGCGCCTTGAGGAGCTCCTACAATGAGCAGTTCTTC CASALRSSYNEQFF TRBJ2-1 few . TRBV10-2
TGTGCCAGCTCAATAAACAGGGGGCAGGATGAGCAGTTCTTC CASSINRGQDEQFF TRBJ2-1 . TRBD1 TRBV18
TGCGCCAGCAGCCAAGACGGGATAGGTCTCACGAACACCGGGGAGCTGTTTTTT CASSQDGIGLTNTGELFF TRBJ2-2 . . TRBV4-3
TGTGCCAGCAGTAATTCCGGGACAGGGGTGGGCGAGCAGTACTTC CASSNSGTGVGEQYF TRBJ2-7 . TRBD1 TRBV27
TGTGCCAGCAGCCAAAAAAGGGAGGGACATTTC CASSQKREGHF TRBJ1-2 . . TRBV7-2
TGCACCAGCAGCCAAGATACTGCCCTCCCTGCAACTAATGAAAAACTGTTTTTT CTSSQDTALPATNEKLFF TRBJ1-4 . . TRBV1
TGTGCCAGCAGTTACCCTGATCAGGGGAGCAATCAGCCCCAGCATTTT CASSYPDQGSNQPQHF TRBJ1-5 . . TRBV6-5
TGTGCCAGCAGTTTAACAGATGGGTCAGGCTACACCTTC CASSLTDGSGYTF TRBJ1-2 . . TRBV28
TGTGCCAGCAGTTTTCAGGGTCCCCCCACAGATACGCAGTATTTT CASSFQGPPTDTQYF TRBJ2-3 few . TRBV28
TGTGCCAGCAGTGGACAGAACTCTAATCAGCCCCAGCATTTT CASSGQNSNQPQHF TRBJ1-5 . . TRBV6-1
TGTGCCAGCTCACCATTACCGAAGGGGAACATTCAGTACTTC CASSPLPKGNIQYF TRBJ2-4 . . TRBV18
TGTGCCTGGAGTCTCCTGGGACAGGGAGGCAATCAGCCCCAGCATTTT CAWSLLGQGGNQPQHF TRBJ1-5 . TRBD1 TRBV30
TGTGCCAGCAGCTTGAGGGGGGGACCCACTGAAGCTTTCTTT CASSLRGGPTEAFF TRBJ1-1 . . TRBV11-2
TGCGCCAGCAGCGTGGGGTGGACAGGGGGCCTCTATGGCTACACCTTC CASSVGWTGGLYGYTF TRBJ1-2 . TRBD1 TRBV5-1
TGTGCCAGCAGCTTAGGGGGCTTCAATCAGCCCCAGCATTTT CASSLGGFNQPQHF TRBJ1-5 . . TRBV7-9
TGTGCCAGCAGCTTGGTTGGAGCTTTGAACACTGAAGCTTTCTTT CASSLVGALNTEAFF TRBJ1-1 . . TRBV5-4